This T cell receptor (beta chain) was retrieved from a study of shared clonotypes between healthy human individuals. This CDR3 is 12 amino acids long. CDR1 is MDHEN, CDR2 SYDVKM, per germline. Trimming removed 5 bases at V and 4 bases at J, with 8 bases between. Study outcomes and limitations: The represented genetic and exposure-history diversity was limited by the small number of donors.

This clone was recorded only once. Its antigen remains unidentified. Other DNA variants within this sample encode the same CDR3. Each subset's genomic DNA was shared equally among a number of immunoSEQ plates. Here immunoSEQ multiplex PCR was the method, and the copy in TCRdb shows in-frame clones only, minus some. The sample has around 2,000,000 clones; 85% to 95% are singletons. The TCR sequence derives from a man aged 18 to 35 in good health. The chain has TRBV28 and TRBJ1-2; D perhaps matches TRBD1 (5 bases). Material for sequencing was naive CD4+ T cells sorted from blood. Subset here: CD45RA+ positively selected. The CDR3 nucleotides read TGTGCCAGCAGTCCTGGGACCTATGGCTACACCTTC. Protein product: CASSPGTYGYTF.